These 9 T cell receptor beta chains were all obtained from the same sample, sequenced in a study of shared clonotypes between healthy human individuals. Method: immunoSEQ multiplex PCR; TCRdb's copy keeps in-frame clones and lacks some. The sample shows about 1 million clones, about 75% of them seen only once. Sequencing was done on a sample of memory CD4+ T cells sorted from blood. Noted subset: CD45RA-negative fraction. Source of these receptors: a young man in good health.

V and J are TRBV1 and TRBJ2-7; TRBD1, the table's D call, lacks a check against the DNA. TRBV1 is a listed pseudogene. The CDR3 runs 16 residues. This CDR3 reads CTSSPSWAGYSYEQYF. The CDR3 DNA follows: TGCACCAGCAGCCCCTCGTGGGCAGGGTACTCCTACGAGCAGTACTTC.

The chain combines TRBV28 with TRBJ1-5; 7 positions match TRBD1. The CDR3 runs 17 residues. Germline assignment: CDR1 MDHEN and CDR2 SYDVKM. With V trimmed by 5 bases and J by 1 base, 11 bases remained unmatched. The CDR3 coding sequence is TGTGCCAGCAGTGGGGCCAATGCAGGGGGAAGCAATCAGCCCCAGCATTTT. Its translation is CASSGANAGGSNQPQHF.

The chain recombines TRBV28 with TRBJ2-7; no definite D call. CDR3 size: 15 residues. Germline CDR1 and CDR2: MDHEN and SYDVKM. V lost 5 bases, J lost 1 base, and 15 bases lay in between. The CDR3 spells CASSPLYAYSYEQYF. CDR3 sequence (DNA): TGTGCCAGCAGTCCCCTCTACGCGTATTCCTACGAGCAGTACTTC.

As DNA, the CDR3 is TGTGCCACCGGGAGGGAAATCAGAGAGACCCAGTACTTC. Translation gives CATGREIRETQYF. This chain links TRBV10-3 with TRBJ2-5; 8 nucleotides line up with TRBD2. V trimming: 10 bases; J trimming: 4 bases; junction bases outside the gene matches: 8. The germline CDR1 and CDR2 sequences are ENHRY and SYGVKD. The CDR3 runs 13 residues.

The V and J genes are TRBV5-8 and TRBJ1-2, with TRBD1 matching over 7 bases. V lost 4 bases to trimming and J lost 2 bases; unmatched junction nucleotides: 14. Germline CDR1 SGHTS, CDR2 YDEGEE. CDR3 length equals 17 residues. The CDR3: CASSIQGGYTQNYGYTF. The CDR3 bases are TGTGCCAGCAGCATCCAGGGGGGTTACACCCAAAACTATGGCTACACCTTC.

This sequence joins TRBV28 and TRBJ1-4; TRBD1 might be the D (5 bases). With 6 bases removed from V and 6 bases from J, the gap between germline ends came to 17 bases. Germline lookup yields CDR1 MDHEN and CDR2 SYDVKM. CDR3 size: 15 residues. Written as DNA, the CDR3 is TGTGCCAGCAGCCCCGGGGGTCAAGAGTATGAAAAACTGTTTTTT. Its translation: CASSPGGQEYEKLFF.

J is TRBJ1-5 and V is TRBV10-3, with a possible D match to TRBD1 (5 bases). This CDR3 is 15 amino acids long. V was cut by 4 bases and J by 0 bases, with 10 bases left in between. Per germline, CDR1 ENHRY and CDR2 SYGVKD. CDR3 DNA sequence: TGTGCCATCAGTGTTGGGCAGGGTAGCAATCAGCCCCAGCATTTT. Residues: CAISVGQGSNQPQHF.

The chain has TRBV29-1 and TRBJ2-7, with TRBD1 matching over 7 bases. Trimming at V came to 6 bases and at J to 5 bases, leaving 4 bases not matched to a gene. The CDR3 sequence is 11 residues long. Germline V CDR1 and CDR2: SQVTM, ANQGSEA. CDR3 in amino acids: CSVRQGHEQYF. CDR3 coding DNA: TGCAGCGTCCGACAGGGCCACGAGCAGTACTTC.

The chain joins TRBV4-2 to TRBJ2-5; possibly TRBD2 for D (6 bases). Deletions cut 1 base from V and 5 bases from J, with 11 bases between. Germline CDR1 LGHNA, CDR2 YNFKEQ. The CDR3 runs 14 residues. CDR3 protein: CASSQAPGGETQYF. The CDR3, as DNA: TGTGCCAGCAGCCAAGCACCTGGGGGGGAGACCCAGTACTTC.